The clone carrying this TCR beta chain has at least ten counts. The data derive from a study of T-cell reconstitution after alpha-beta-depleted transplantation in children. During its preparation, the TCRbeta library received unique molecular identifiers. TCRdb ran MiXCR on the PCR reads and lists one entry per CDR3 protein. The sample holds 200,000 to 300,000 distinct CDR3 sequences, approximately 12% seen once. The CDR3 runs 15 residues. V was cut by 1 base and J by 4 bases, with 16 bases left in between. Germline V gene data show CDR1 as DFQATT and CDR2 as SNEGSKA (reference sequence). The V gene is TRBV20-1, the J gene TRBJ1-2, with TRBD1 as a possible D gene (5 bases). The sequenced sample was PBMCs from the stem cell graft donor, obtained from the stem cell graft. The TCR originated in a human donor who donated a stem cell graft to a child with acute lymphoblastic leukemia. This chain's CDR3 is CSARGQTAISYGYTF. The CDR3, as DNA: TGCAGTGCTAGAGGACAGACCGCAATATCCTATGGCTACACCTTC.